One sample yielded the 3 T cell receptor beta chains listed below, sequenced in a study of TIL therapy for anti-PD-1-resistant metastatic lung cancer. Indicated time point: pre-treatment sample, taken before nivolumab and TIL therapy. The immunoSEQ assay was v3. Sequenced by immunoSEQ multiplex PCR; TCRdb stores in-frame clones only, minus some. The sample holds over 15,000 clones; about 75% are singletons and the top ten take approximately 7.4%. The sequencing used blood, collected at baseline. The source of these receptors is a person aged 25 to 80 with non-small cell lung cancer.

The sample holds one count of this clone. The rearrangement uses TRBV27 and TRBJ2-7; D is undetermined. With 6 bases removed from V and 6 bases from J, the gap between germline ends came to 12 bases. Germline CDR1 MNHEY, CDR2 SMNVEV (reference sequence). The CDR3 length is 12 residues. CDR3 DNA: TGTGCCAGCAGGAGTGGCCCGGGCGAGCAGTACTTC. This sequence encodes CASRSGPGEQYF.

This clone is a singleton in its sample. The CDR3 reads CASSQGRTGGVLFGGYTF. CDR3 sequence (DNA): TGTGCCAGCAGCCAAGGCAGAACAGGGGGCGTCCTCTTTGGTGGCTACACCTTC. The genes are TRBV3-1 (or the pseudogene TRBV3-2) and TRBJ1-2; 9 nucleotides agree with TRBD1. Germline V lookup: CDR1 LGHDT, CDR2 YNNKEL (reference sequence). J gave up 7 bases and V 1 base, and 16 bases lay outside the gene matches. This CDR3 comprises 18 residues.

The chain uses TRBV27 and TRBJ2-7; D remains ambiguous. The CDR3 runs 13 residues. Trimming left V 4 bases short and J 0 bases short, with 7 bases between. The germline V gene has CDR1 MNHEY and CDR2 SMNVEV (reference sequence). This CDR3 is CASSSTPSYEQYF. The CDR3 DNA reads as TGTGCCAGCAGTTCGACACCCTCCTACGAGCAGTACTTC.